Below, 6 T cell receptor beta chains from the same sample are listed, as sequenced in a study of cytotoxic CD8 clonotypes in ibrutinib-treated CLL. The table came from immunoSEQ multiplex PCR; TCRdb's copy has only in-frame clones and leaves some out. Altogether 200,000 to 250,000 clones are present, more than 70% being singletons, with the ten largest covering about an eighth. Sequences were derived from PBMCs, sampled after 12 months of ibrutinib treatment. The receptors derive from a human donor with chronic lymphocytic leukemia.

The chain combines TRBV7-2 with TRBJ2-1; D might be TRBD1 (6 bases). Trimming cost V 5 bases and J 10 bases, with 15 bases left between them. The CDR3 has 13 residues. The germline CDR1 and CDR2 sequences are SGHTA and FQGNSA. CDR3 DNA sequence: TGTGCCAGCAGCACACAGGGCCCCACGGAGCAGTTCTTC. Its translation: CASSTQGPTEQFF. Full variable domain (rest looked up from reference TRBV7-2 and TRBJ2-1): GAGVSQSPSNKVTEKGKDVELRCDPISGHTALYWYRQSLGQGLEFLIYFQGNSAPDKSGLPSDRFSAERTGGSVSTLTIQRTQQEDSAVYLCASSTQGPTEQFFGPGTRLTVL.

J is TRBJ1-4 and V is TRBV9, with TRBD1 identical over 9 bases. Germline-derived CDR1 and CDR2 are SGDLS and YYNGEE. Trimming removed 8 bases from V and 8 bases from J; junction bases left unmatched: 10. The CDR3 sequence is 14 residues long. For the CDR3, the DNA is TGTGCCAGTTCCGGGACAGGGTTTCGGGAAAAACTGTTTTTT. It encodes CASSGTGFREKLFF.

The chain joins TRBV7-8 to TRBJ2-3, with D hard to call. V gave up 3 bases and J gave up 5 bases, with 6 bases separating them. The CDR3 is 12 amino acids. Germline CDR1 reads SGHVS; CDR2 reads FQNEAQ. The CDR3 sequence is CASSFPQDTQYF. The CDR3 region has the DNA TGTGCCAGCAGCTTCCCCCAAGATACGCAGTATTTT.

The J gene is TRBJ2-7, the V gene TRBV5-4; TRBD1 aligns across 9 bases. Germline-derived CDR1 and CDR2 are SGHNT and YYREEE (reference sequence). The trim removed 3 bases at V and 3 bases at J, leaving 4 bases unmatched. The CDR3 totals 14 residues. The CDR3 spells CASSSGTGFYEQYF. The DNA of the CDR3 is TGTGCCAGCAGCTCCGGGACAGGGTTCTACGAGCAGTACTTC. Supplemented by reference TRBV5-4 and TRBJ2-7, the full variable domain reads ETGVTQSPTHLIKTRGQQVTLRCSSQSGHNTVSWYQQALGQGPQFIFQYYREEENGRGNFPPRFSGLQFPNYSSELNVNALELDDSALYLCASSSGTGFYEQYFGPGTRLTVT.

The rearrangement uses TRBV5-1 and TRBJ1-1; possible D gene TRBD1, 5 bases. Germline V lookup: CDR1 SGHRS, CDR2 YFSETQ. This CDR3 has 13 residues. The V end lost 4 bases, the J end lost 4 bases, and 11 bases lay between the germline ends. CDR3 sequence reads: CASSRRGGTEAFF. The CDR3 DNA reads TGCGCCAGCAGCCGGAGGGGCGGCACTGAAGCTTTCTTT.

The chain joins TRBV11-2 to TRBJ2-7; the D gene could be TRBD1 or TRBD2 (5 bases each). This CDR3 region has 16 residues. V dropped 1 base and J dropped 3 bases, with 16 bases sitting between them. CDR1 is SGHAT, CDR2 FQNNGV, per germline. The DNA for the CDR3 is TGTGCCAGCAGCTTAGGAGGGGCCGGCCCCATCTACGAGCAGTACTTC. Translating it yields CASSLGGAGPIYEQYF.